Presented here are 5 T cell receptor beta chains from one specimen sequenced in a study of T cells in localized non-small cell lung cancer. Using immunoSEQ multiplex PCR, the repertoire was profiled, and TCRdb retains in-frame clones only, with some absent. The table shows 2,500 to 3,000 clones, with around 26% occurring only once. The sample was lung tumor tissue, taken before any cancer treatment. All receptors derive from a male donor older than 55 with stage II squamous cell lung carcinoma.

This clone was found a few times. The rearrangement joins TRBV6-8 to TRBJ2-1; 11 bases line up with TRBD1. Trimming cost V 7 bases and J 7 bases; bases outside gene matches: 12. From germline, CDR1 is MNHGY and CDR2 SAAAGT. This CDR3 region has 16 residues. The DNA for the CDR3 is TGTGCCAGCACCATGAGGACAGGGGGCTCGGGAAATGAGCAGTTCTTC. It yields the protein CASTMRTGGSGNEQFF.

This clone appeared a few times. The V gene is TRBV11-3, the J gene TRBJ2-5, with 8 positions matching TRBD1. J lost 2 bases, V lost 4 bases, and 12 bases had no gene match. The CDR3 covers 17 residues. CDR1 is SGHNT and CDR2 is YENEEA in the germline V gene. CDR3 nucleotide sequence: TGTGCCAGCAGCTCGTTTCGACAGGGGAAGCGGCAAGAGACCCAGTACTTC. Residues: CASSSFRQGKRQETQYF.

This chain uses TRBV1 with TRBJ2-1; the table's D call TRBD1 went unverified against the DNA. TRBV1 is assigned pseudogene status. The CDR3 sequence is 16 residues long. The CDR3 bases are TGCGCCAGCAGCCCCGGGACAGGGGGCCGGGTCAATGAGCAGTTCTTC. Encoded protein: CASSPGTGGRVNEQFF.

This sequence joins TRBV11-3 and TRBJ2-1; 11 positions match TRBD2. Germline-derived CDR1 and CDR2 are SGHNT and YENEEA. With V trimmed by 5 bases and J by 2 bases, 8 bases remained unmatched. The CDR3 covers 17 residues. The CDR3 spells CASSPASGGITYNEQFF. The CDR3 nucleotides read TGTGCCAGCAGCCCCGCTAGCGGGGGGATTACCTACAATGAGCAGTTCTTC.

By share of the sample, this clone is medium-sized. The chain employs TRBV11-3 and TRBJ2-3; a weak D match, TRBD2 (6 bases). CDR1 is SGHNT, CDR2 YENEEA, per germline. The CDR3 is made up of 15 amino acids. Trimming removed 3 bases from V and 2 bases from J, with 12 bases in between. CDR3 loop: CASSLVSGYTDTQYF. CDR3 bases: TGTGCCAGCAGCTTGGTTAGCGGATACACAGATACGCAGTATTTT.